These T cell receptor beta chains were read from a single sample in a study of post-analysis software for immune sequencing data. Each CDR3 protein gets one entry after TCRdb re-called the PCR reads with MiXCR. The sample shows roughly 800,000 distinct CDR3 sequences, about 50% of them seen only once. Input material: blood. The receptors were sampled from a girl aged 5-17 years with multiple sclerosis. Both conserved end residues are part of each CDR3. The D gene is left open where the match is weak. Where a row states a size, it is once, few, many or the class of an expanded clone; other rows omit it.

CDR3 protein	CDR3 DNA	V gene	clone size	D gene	J gene
CSARDFGFQETQYF	TGCAGTGCTAGAGATTTTGGCTTTCAAGAGACCCAGTACTTC	TRBV20-1	-	-	TRBJ2-5
CSVAAEAYEQYF	TGCAGCGTTGCCGCGGAAGCCTACGAGCAGTACTTC	TRBV29-1	few	-	TRBJ2-7
CSAFFGTSVYEQYF	TGCAGTGCCTTCTTCGGGACTAGCGTCTACGAGCAGTACTTC	TRBV20-1	few	TRBD2	TRBJ2-7
CASIIIPGQGPTGANVLTF	TGTGCCAGCATTATTATCCCGGGACAGGGGCCAACTGGGGCCAACGTCCTGACTTTC	TRBV6-7	once	TRBD1	TRBJ2-6
CASSLGRKDIQYF	TGCGCCAGCAGCCTGGGGAGGAAGGACATTCAGTACTTC	TRBV5-1	-	-	TRBJ2-4
CASSREGPGLGGFIQYF	TGTGCCAGCAGCCGAGAGGGGCCGGGACTAGGAGGGTTCATTCAGTACTTC	TRBV12-3/TRBV12-4	-	TRBD2	TRBJ2-4
CASSLAPSAGDTGELFF	TGTGCCAGCAGCTTAGCGCCGTCGGCAGGGGATACCGGGGAGCTGTTTTTT	TRBV7-6	-	-	TRBJ2-2
CASSLEDGQGANEQFF	TGTGCCAGCAGCCTTGAAGATGGACAGGGGGCGAATGAGCAGTTCTTC	TRBV4-2	-	TRBD1	TRBJ2-1
CSAISGDLGVEQYF	TGCAGTGCAATAAGCGGGGACCTTGGTGTGGAGCAGTACTTC	TRBV20-1	few	TRBD2	TRBJ2-7
CSASSGAVSKNIQYF	TGCAGTGCTAGCTCGGGGGCCGTCTCCAAAAACATTCAGTACTTC	TRBV20-1	-	-	TRBJ2-4
CSARGGGETQHF	TGCAGTGCTAGGGGCGGAGGCGAGACCCAGCATTTT	TRBV20-1	-	-	TRBJ1-5
CASSLGTVEIETQYF	TGTGCCAGCAGCTTAGGAACTGTAGAAATAGAGACCCAGTACTTC	TRBV7-9	-	-	TRBJ2-5
CASSLRVYEQYF	TGTGCCAGCAGTTTGAGAGTTTACGAGCAGTACTTC	TRBV12-3/TRBV12-4	few	-	TRBJ2-7
CASRDRDRGTYEQYF	TGTGCCAGCAGGGACCGGGACAGGGGTACCTACGAGCAGTACTTC	TRBV6-5	-	TRBD1	TRBJ2-7
CASSLRMRRGVYGYTF	TGTGCCAGCAGCCTACGTATGAGGAGGGGTGTCTATGGCTACACCTTC	TRBV3-1	once	-	TRBJ1-2
CSASAPEGYGYTF	TGCAGTGCTAGTGCCCCGGAAGGCTATGGCTACACCTTC	TRBV20-1	-	-	TRBJ1-2
CSASPLAIKNIQYF	TGCAGTGCTAGCCCTCTAGCGATTAAAAACATTCAGTACTTC	TRBV20-1	-	-	TRBJ2-4
CAEQASGRTYNEQFF	TGTGCCGAACAAGCTAGCGGGAGGACCTACAATGAGCAGTTCTTC	TRBV12-3/TRBV12-4	-	TRBD2	TRBJ2-1
CASSQDRGIGGEAKNIQYF	TGTGCCAGCAGCCAAGATCGGGGGATCGGGGGTGAAGCCAAAAACATTCAGTACTTC	TRBV14	-	-	TRBJ2-4
CASSPRVRGADTQYF	TGTGCCAGCAGCCCCCGGGTGCGGGGCGCGGATACGCAGTATTTT	TRBV7-2	-	-	TRBJ2-3
CASSLGLASHEQYF	TGTGCCAGCTCGTTGGGACTAGCCTCCCATGAGCAGTACTTC	TRBV18	-	TRBD2	TRBJ2-7
CASSIRDKPNEKLFF	TGTGCCAGCAGTATCCGGGACAAGCCTAATGAAAAACTGTTTTTT	TRBV27	-	-	TRBJ1-4
CAISEFRTGNLSNYGYTF	TGTGCCATCAGTGAGTTCAGGACAGGGAACCTCTCTAACTATGGCTACACCTTC	TRBV10-3	-	TRBD1	TRBJ1-2
CATSRRDSRLGSPLHF	TGTGCCACCAGCAGACGGGACAGCCGACTTGGTTCACCCCTCCACTTT	TRBV15	few	TRBD1	TRBJ1-6
CASRGQADTQYF	TGTGCCAGCAGAGGTCAGGCAGATACGCAGTATTTT	TRBV2	few	-	TRBJ2-3
CASSLSGAKFRETQYF	TGTGCCAGCAGCTTATCCGGGGCCAAGTTCAGAGAGACCCAGTACTTC	TRBV7-2	-	-	TRBJ2-5
CASSYGGRASNEKLFF	TGTGCCAGCAGTTACGGTGGCAGAGCCTCTAATGAAAAACTGTTTTTT	TRBV6-6	-	-	TRBJ1-4
CASRYGGQDTEAFF	TGCGCCAGCAGATACGGGGGGCAGGACACTGAAGCTTTCTTT	TRBV5-1	-	-	TRBJ1-1
CASSSGALRETQYF	TGCGCCAGCAGCTCAGGGGCCTTGCGAGAGACCCAGTACTTC	TRBV5-1	few	-	TRBJ2-5
CASSPPGLASGTQYF	TGTGCCAGCTCACCGCCGGGACTAGCGTCAGGAACCCAGTACTTC	TRBV18	-	TRBD2	TRBJ2-4
CASSQERAPGTGPHEQYF	TGCGCCAGCAGCCAAGAAAGAGCCCCCGGGACAGGGCCCCACGAGCAGTACTTC	TRBV4-1	once	TRBD1	TRBJ2-7
CASSSEGRAYEQYF	TGCGCCAGCAGCTCTGAGGGGAGGGCCTACGAGCAGTACTTC	TRBV5-1	few	TRBD2	TRBJ2-7
CASKGRADEQFF	TGTGCCAGCAAGGGAAGGGCCGATGAGCAGTTCTTC	TRBV12-3/TRBV12-4	-	-	TRBJ2-1
CASSYNPGAETQYF	TGTGCCAGCAGTTACAACCCCGGTGCAGAGACCCAGTACTTC	TRBV6-5	-	-	TRBJ2-5
CAISESTGRLYGYTF	TGTGCCATCAGTGAGTCCACAGGCCGACTCTATGGCTACACCTTC	TRBV10-3	-	-	TRBJ1-2
CASSDLAGPYEQYF	TGCGCCAGCAGTGACCTAGCGGGACCCTACGAGCAGTACTTC	TRBV10-2	many	TRBD2	TRBJ2-7
CASSYGGRAGTDTQYF	TGTGCCAGCAGCTACGGCGGGAGGGCCGGCACAGATACGCAGTATTTT	TRBV7-3	few	TRBD2	TRBJ2-3
CVSRRAGGGFFNGYTF	TGTGTCAGCAGGAGGGCAGGCGGTGGTTTTTTCAATGGCTACACCTTC	TRBV6-5	-	-	TRBJ1-2
CSAQLADSNTEAFF	TGCAGCGCCCAACTAGCGGACAGCAACACTGAAGCTTTCTTT	TRBV29-1	-	-	TRBJ1-1
CASSPGTATSIYNSPLHF	TGTGCCAGCAGCCCCGGGACAGCGACTTCCATCTATAATTCACCCCTCCACTTT	TRBV7-2	-	TRBD1	TRBJ1-6
CSANRQGETEAFF	TGCAGTGCTAACCGACAGGGAGAAACTGAAGCTTTCTTT	TRBV20-1	-	TRBD1	TRBJ1-1
CASSQTSGAQETQYF	TGTGCCAGCAGCCAGACTAGCGGGGCCCAAGAGACCCAGTACTTC	TRBV7-2	-	TRBD2	TRBJ2-5
CSADPNLAGANVLTF	TGCAGTGCGGACCCAAACCTCGCTGGGGCCAACGTCCTGACTTTC	TRBV20-1	-	-	TRBJ2-6
CASSLTSNTEAFF	TGTGCCAGCAGCTTAACTTCCAACACTGAAGCTTTCTTT	TRBV7-3	-	-	TRBJ1-1
CSRPGTGLKTQYF	TGCAGCCGTCCCGGGACAGGGCTGAAGACCCAGTACTTC	TRBV20-1	once	TRBD1	TRBJ2-5
CASTRKNYRTQETQYF	TGTGCCAGCACCAGAAAGAACTATAGAACCCAAGAGACCCAGTACTTC	TRBV2	-	-	TRBJ2-5
CASTPRPPQPQHF	TGTGCCAGCACTCCTCGACCACCTCAGCCCCAGCATTTT	TRBV6-6	-	-	TRBJ1-5
CASSEAAGTSYEQYF	TGTGCCAGCAGTGAGGCGGCGGGTACCTCCTACGAGCAGTACTTC	TRBV6-1	-	-	TRBJ2-7
CSVGVGQANTDTQYF	TGCAGCGTTGGGGTAGGGCAGGCAAACACAGATACGCAGTATTTT	TRBV29-1	once	-	TRBJ2-3